A single sample gave rise to the 22 T cell receptor beta chains below, sequenced in a study of blood T cell repertoires in COVID-19. Clones were read by immunoSEQ multiplex PCR, and TCRdb kept only the in-frame ones, dropping some. Among a few hundred thousand clones listed, around 87% were seen once. Sequencing used peripheral blood. Receptors were obtained from a woman in her forties or fifties who had recovered from COVID-19.

The V call is TRBV30, the J call TRBJ2-1; D may be TRBD1 (5 bases). Germline V lookup: CDR1 GTSNPN, CDR2 SVGIG (reference sequence). The CDR3 totals 15 residues. Trimming left V 2 bases short and J 6 bases short, with 17 bases between. CDR3 DNA sequence: TGTGCCTGGAGTTTGTTGGGGCCTCGTTTCAATGAGCAGTTCTTC. Its protein product is CAWSLLGPRFNEQFF.

The gene calls are TRBV7-6 and TRBJ2-4, with D possibly TRBD2 on 6 matching bases. Deletions cut 0 bases from V and 0 bases from J, with 6 bases between. Germline V gene lookup returns CDR1 SGHVS and CDR2 FNYEAQ. The CDR3 covers 15 residues. CDR3 region: CASSLAGGAKNIQYF. DNA of the CDR3: TGTGCCAGCAGCTTAGCGGGGGGAGCCAAAAACATTCAGTACTTC.

The rearrangement links TRBV19 to TRBJ1-5, with a tentative D call TRBD1 (6 bases). Germline V CDR1 and CDR2: LNHDA, SQIVND (reference sequence). The CDR3 spans 14 residues. The ends were cut back, 7 bases at V and 2 bases at J, with 12 bases in the middle. The CDR3 DNA reads as TGTGCCAGTAAAACAGGGTTGCGCAATCAGCCCCAGCATTTT. It yields the protein CASKTGLRNQPQHF.

This clone was found a few times. The chain joins TRBV5-4 to TRBJ2-2; D unclear. Germline V gene data show CDR1 as SGHNT and CDR2 as YYREEE (reference sequence). Trimming left V 0 bases short and J 6 bases short, with 6 bases between. This CDR3 is 13 amino acids long. The CDR3: CASSLATPGELFF. The CDR3 nucleotides are TGTGCCAGCAGCTTGGCTACGCCCGGGGAGCTGTTTTTT. Full variable domain (rest looked up from reference TRBV5-4 and TRBJ2-2): ETGVTQSPTHLIKTRGQQVTLRCSSQSGHNTVSWYQQALGQGPQFIFQYYREEENGRGNFPPRFSGLQFPNYSSELNVNALELDDSALYLCASSLATPGELFFGEGSRLTVL.

The chain couples TRBV15 to TRBJ1-2; 7 bases align to TRBD1. CDR1 is LNHNV, CDR2 YYDKDF, per germline (reference sequence). V was pared by 1 base and J by 3 bases, with 8 bases of the junction left unmatched. This CDR3 has 16 residues. The CDR3 DNA sequence: TGTGCCACCAGCAGAGGCATCCGGGACAGACACTATGGCTACACCTTC. Residues: CATSRGIRDRHYGYTF.

The J gene is TRBJ2-3, the V gene TRBV7-2; 8 positions agree with TRBD1. This CDR3 comprises 18 residues. Germline trimming cut 5 bases from V and 1 base from J; bases unmatched to any gene: 14. The germline V gene has CDR1 SGHTA and CDR2 FQGNSA. CDR3 bases: TGTGCCAGCAGCCCGAGGGGGACAGGCTTCTCTGGCACAGATACGCAGTATTTT. It encodes CASSPRGTGFSGTDTQYF.

This clone was observed a handful of times. The CDR3 sequence is CASSLRQGGNSPLHF. The CDR3 DNA reads TGTGCCAGCAGTTTACGACAGGGGGGTAATTCACCCCTCCACTTT. The chain links TRBV27 to TRBJ1-6; TRBD1 matches 9 bases. The junction had 2 bases not matched to a gene; V was cut back by 2 bases and J by 6 bases. This CDR3 has 15 amino acids. The germline V gene has CDR1 MNHEY and CDR2 SMNVEV (reference sequence).

Worth noting for this clone: A much larger clone differs from this one at a single base, so this may be a read error. Distinct nucleotide sequences in the sample also encode this CDR3. This chain connects TRBV9 to TRBJ2-2, with D unresolved. The CDR3 runs 13 residues. Per germline, CDR1 SGDLS and CDR2 YYNGEE. V was shortened by 2 bases and J by 1 base, with 3 bases between the two germline ends. The DNA of the CDR3 is TGTGCCAGCAGCGTCCAGAACACCGGGGAGCTGTTTTTT. Amino acid sequence: CASSVQNTGELFF.

The rearrangement joins TRBV20-1 to TRBJ2-7; 7 nucleotides line up with TRBD2. J gave up 6 bases and V 3 bases, and 8 bases lay outside the gene matches. The CDR3 has 13 residues. Germline V gene lookup returns CDR1 DFQATT and CDR2 SNEGSKA (reference sequence). As DNA, the CDR3 is TGCAGTGCTAGTGGCGGGAGTGAGTCCGAGCAGTACTTC. It encodes CSASGGSESEQYF.

The rearrangement links TRBV6-5 to TRBJ2-3; 11 positions agree with TRBD1. Per the germline V gene, CDR1 is MNHEY and CDR2 is SVGAGI. CDR3 length equals 15 residues. J was trimmed by 3 bases and V by 5 bases; bases with no gene match: 4. CDR3 sequence (DNA): TGTGCCAGCAGTCGGACAGGGGGCCAGACAGATACGCAGTATTTT. This gives the protein CASSRTGGQTDTQYF.

In the case of this clone: The same CDR3 can be traced to other DNA sequences in this sample. The CDR3 sequence: CASSRLAGSYNEQFF. Written as DNA, the CDR3 is TGTGCCAGCAGCCGCCTAGCGGGCTCCTACAATGAGCAGTTCTTC. The rearrangement links TRBV3-1 (or the pseudogene TRBV3-2) to TRBJ2-1; 8 bases are shared with TRBD2. This CDR3 has 15 amino acids. V shed 4 bases and J 0 bases; nucleotides not matched to a gene: 2. CDR1 LGHDT and CDR2 YNNKEL come from the germline V gene (reference sequence).

The genes are TRBV28 and TRBJ1-1; TRBD1 aligns across 7 bases. Germline V gives CDR1 MDHEN, CDR2 SYDVKM. The ends lost 6 bases at V and 7 bases at J; junction bases unmatched: 8. The CDR3 is made up of 13 amino acids. The CDR3 is CASRKTGYVEAFF. The CDR3 DNA reads as TGTGCCAGCAGAAAGACAGGGTACGTTGAAGCTTTCTTT.

J is TRBJ2-7 and V is TRBV28, with D unclear. Germline V gives CDR1 MDHEN, CDR2 SYDVKM. This CDR3 has 15 residues. Deletions cut 8 bases from V and 2 bases from J, with 19 bases between. CDR3 in amino acids: CASSSQSYRTYEQYF. The CDR3 DNA reads as TGTGCCAGCTCTTCACAGAGCTATAGAACCTACGAGCAGTACTTC.

The V and J genes are TRBV19 and TRBJ2-1; TRBD1 matches 12 bases. Trimming cost V 6 bases and J 9 bases; bases outside gene matches: 12. The CDR3 runs to 16 residues. Germline assignment: CDR1 LNHDA and CDR2 SQIVND (reference sequence). The DNA of the CDR3 is TGTGCCAGTAGAGAACTCGGGACAGGGGGCAGGGGTGAGCAGTTCTTC. Amino acid sequence: CASRELGTGGRGEQFF.

As concerns this clone: At one end, the junction sequence differs from germline, possibly due to a read error. The V gene is TRBV10-3, the J gene TRBJ1-5, with 7 bases identical to TRBD1. Per the germline V gene, CDR1 is ENHRY and CDR2 is SYGVKD. The CDR3 is 13 residues long. CDR3 loop: CAIRTGLNQPQHF. The CDR3 DNA sequence: TGTGCCATCAGGACAGGGCTTAATCAACCCCAGCATTTT.

This chain joins TRBV19 and TRBJ2-5, with D possibly being TRBD2 (6 bases). Germline V gene lookup returns CDR1 LNHDA and CDR2 SQIVND (reference sequence). The V end was cut by 5 bases, the J end by 4 bases, with 20 bases between. The CDR3 runs to 16 residues. DNA for the CDR3: TGTGCCAGTAGTTGGGCCGGGACCCGGGGGTCAGAGACCCAGTACTTC. This translates into CASSWAGTRGSETQYF.

The gene calls are TRBV5-4 and TRBJ2-3, with a weak D call TRBD2 (5 bases). In germline, CDR1 is SGHNT, CDR2 YYREEE (reference sequence). V was trimmed by 7 bases and J by 0 bases, leaving 24 bases between them. The CDR3 runs to 18 residues. The CDR3 here is CASGRGLATIRSTDTQYF. The DNA for the CDR3 is TGTGCCAGCGGACGAGGACTGGCGACGATAAGAAGCACAGATACGCAGTATTTT.

V usage is TRBV4-3 and J usage is TRBJ2-2, with D possibly TRBD1 on 6 matching bases. The CDR3 runs to 17 residues. Trimming cost V 2 bases and J 0 bases, with 13 bases left between them. The germline gives CDR1 LGHNA, CDR2 YSLEER. CDR3 sequence reads: CASSQFHRASNTGELFF. The CDR3 coding sequence is TGCGCCAGCAGCCAATTTCACAGGGCATCGAACACCGGGGAGCTGTTTTTT.

The rearrangement uses TRBV4-3 and TRBJ2-3; D gene ambiguous. Per the germline V gene, CDR1 is LGHNA and CDR2 is YSLEER. Trimming removed 2 bases at V and 0 bases at J, with 9 bases between. This CDR3 contains 15 residues. This CDR3 is CASSQLRDSTDTQYF. CDR3 coding DNA: TGCGCCAGCAGCCAACTTCGAGATAGCACAGATACGCAGTATTTT.

This chain joins TRBV6-6 and TRBJ1-5; D call uncertain. Germline V CDR1 and CDR2: MNHNY, SVGAGI (reference sequence). The CDR3 is 13 amino acids. Trimming shortened V by 5 bases and J by 5 bases, and 10 bases separated the two germline ends. The CDR3 nucleotides read TGTGCCAGCAGTACCCATCGGGATCAGCCCCAGCATTTT. As protein: CASSTHRDQPQHF.

This sequence joins TRBV7-9 and TRBJ2-2; 14 bases are a match to TRBD2. This CDR3 region has 16 residues. The germline V gene has CDR1 SEHNR and CDR2 FQNEAQ (reference sequence). With V trimmed by 5 bases and J by 6 bases, 5 bases remained unmatched. The CDR3 nucleotides are TGTGCCAGCAGCAATCCGGGACTAGCGGGAGCCGGGGAGCTGTTTTTT. This codes for CASSNPGLAGAGELFF.

The chain has TRBV14 and TRBJ1-2; D is ambiguous. Germline V gene data show CDR1 as SGHDN and CDR2 as FVKESK. This CDR3 spans 14 amino acids. Trimming cost V 1 base and J 4 bases, with 10 bases left between them. In DNA, the CDR3 is TGTGCCAGCAGCCAAGTCTCGGGGAGCTATGGCTACACCTTC. This gives the protein CASSQVSGSYGYTF.